One and the same sample provided the 3 T cell receptor beta chains below, sequenced in a study of blood T cell repertoires in COVID-19 (dated by TCRdb to the early 2020s). Library construction relied on the immunoSEQ multiplex PCR assay. TCRdb retrieved this table from immuneACCESS and kept in-frame rearrangements only. Not all clones are present; in checked studies, unresolved V genes account for under half, and no reason is known for the remainder. The sample has under 300,000 clones on record, roughly 82% of them singletons. The ten largest make up 4% to 6% of the sample. The material sequenced was peripheral blood. Receptors were obtained from a woman of 80 years or more with active or convalescent COVID-19.

The J gene is TRBJ2-2, the V gene TRBV11-2; the D gene is possibly TRBD1 (6 bases). CDR1 and CDR2 from the germline V gene are SGHAT and FQNNGV. Trimming shortened V by 0 bases and J by 4 bases, and 12 bases separated the two germline ends. The CDR3 totals 16 residues. The CDR3 bases are TGTGCCAGCAGCTTAGAGGGGGCCTCCGGCACCGGGGAGCTGTTTTTT. Protein product: CASSLEGASGTGELFF.

V usage is TRBV6-5 and J usage is TRBJ2-7, with D possibly matching TRBD2 (5 bases). The CDR3 covers 11 residues. Trimming shortened V by 6 bases and J by 7 bases, and 10 bases separated the two germline ends. Germline V CDR1 and CDR2: MNHEY, SVGAGI. CDR3 in DNA: TGTGCCAGCAGAGCAACGGGGGAGCAGTACTTC. It is translated as CASRATGEQYF.

This chain uses TRBV2 with TRBJ2-7, with TRBD2 as a possible D gene (5 bases). The CDR3 runs 13 residues. Trimming took 5 bases from V and 2 from J, leaving 10 bases between them. Germline assignment: CDR1 SNHLY and CDR2 FYNNEI. The CDR3 DNA follows: TGTGCCAGCAGTTGGACGGGAACCTACGAGCAGTACTTC. This sequence encodes CASSWTGTYEQYF.